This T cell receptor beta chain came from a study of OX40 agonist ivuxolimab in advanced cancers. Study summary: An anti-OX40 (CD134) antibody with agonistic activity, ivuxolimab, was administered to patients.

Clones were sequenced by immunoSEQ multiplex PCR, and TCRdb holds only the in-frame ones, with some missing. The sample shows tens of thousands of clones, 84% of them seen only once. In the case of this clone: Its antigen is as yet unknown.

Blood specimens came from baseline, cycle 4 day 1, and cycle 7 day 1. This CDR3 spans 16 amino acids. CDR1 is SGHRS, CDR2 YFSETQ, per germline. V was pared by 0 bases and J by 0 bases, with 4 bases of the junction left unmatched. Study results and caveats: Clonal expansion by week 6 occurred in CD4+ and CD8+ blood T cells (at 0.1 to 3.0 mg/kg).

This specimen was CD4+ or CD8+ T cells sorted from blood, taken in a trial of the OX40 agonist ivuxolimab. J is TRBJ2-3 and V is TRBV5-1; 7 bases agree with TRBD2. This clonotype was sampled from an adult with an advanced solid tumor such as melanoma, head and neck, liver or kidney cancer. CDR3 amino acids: CASSLGEGLSTDTQYF. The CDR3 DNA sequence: TGCGCCAGCAGCTTGGGGGAGGGTCTGAGCACAGATACGCAGTATTTT.